The 3 T cell receptor beta chains presented below share a single source sample, sequenced in a study of T-cell memory formation after mild COVID-19. TCRdb re-called the 5' RACE reads through MiXCR, storing one row per CDR3 protein. This table has more than 110,000 distinct CDR3 sequences, about 14% appearing once. The material sequenced was PBMCs or a T cell subset sorted from them (not recorded which). These receptors were obtained from an adult woman who had mild COVID-19 (a few samples of this study predate the infection). Cell type and time point are not known.

This clonotype occurred a few times. The J gene is TRBJ1-4, the V gene TRBV7-6; a possible D gene is TRBD1 (5 bases). V dropped 4 bases and J dropped 6 bases, with 18 bases sitting between them. Germline values: CDR1 SGHVS, CDR2 FNYEAQ. The CDR3 spans 16 residues. The CDR3 here is CASSSRSGASDEKLFF. The CDR3 DNA reads as TGTGCCAGCAGCTCCCGATCCGGGGCGAGCGATGAAAAACTGTTTTTT. Full variable domain (remainder filled in from reference TRBV7-6 and TRBJ1-4): GAGVSQSPRYKVTKRGQDVALRCDPISGHVSLYWYRQALGQGPEFLTYFNYEAQQDKSGLPNDRFSAERPEGSISTLTIQRTEQRDSAMYRCASSSRSGASDEKLFFGSGTQLSVL.

This clonotype has more than one count but fewer than ten. The rearrangement uses TRBV23-1 and TRBJ1-5; 7 positions agree with TRBD1. Being an ORF, TRBV23-1 has a function that is uncertain. CDR3 length: 14 residues. V was clipped by 7 bases and J by 3 bases; unmatched bases: 6. DNA for the CDR3: TGCGCCAGCATTCGGGACAGAGACAATCAGCCCCAGCATTTT. As protein: CASIRDRDNQPQHF.

Ten or more counts support this clonotype. The rearrangement joins TRBV29-1 to TRBJ2-7; possibly TRBD1 for D (6 bases). The germline V gene has CDR1 SQVTM and CDR2 ANQGSEA. This CDR3 region has 13 residues. V lost 4 bases to trimming and J lost 4 bases, with 14 bases between them. CDR3 nucleotide sequence: TGCAGCGTTGTAAGGGTAGGACAGTACGAGCAGTACTTC. As protein: CSVVRVGQYEQYF.